Here is one T cell receptor beta chain with its context. Assay used: immunoSEQ multiplex PCR; TCRdb lists only in-frame clones, some missing. The sample lists nearly 110,000 clones; about 90% were seen once. After removal of 5 bases from V and 10 bases from J, the junction contained 8 bases not matched to a gene. CDR1 KGHSH and CDR2 LQKENI come from the germline V gene. CDR3 length equals 13 residues. This record comes from a study of T cell responses to AZD1222 COVID-19 vaccine. This receptor was identified in an adult in good health. The sequencing here drew on peripheral blood, taken on day 0 of AZD1222 vaccination. The chain combines TRBV18 with TRBJ2-5, with 9 bases matching TRBD1. The CDR3: CASSERQGENQYF. CDR3 coding DNA: TGTGCCAGCTCAGAACGACAGGGGGAAAACCAGTACTTC. The whole variable domain, filled in from reference TRBV18 and TRBJ2-5, reads NAGVMQNPRHLVRRRGQEARLRCSPMKGHSHVYWYRQLPEEGLKFMVYLQKENIIDESGMPKERFSAEFPKEGPSILRIQQVVRGDSAAYFCASSERQGENQYFGPGTRLLVL.